The clone carrying this T cell receptor (beta chain) was counted a few times. Antigen unknown. TCRdb re-called the reads through MiXCR, storing one row per CDR3 protein. Among around 320,000 distinct CDR3 sequences listed, more than 8% were seen once. The data were taken from a study of T cell repertoires in cytomegalovirus infection. As for the study in general: It can be stated that public TCR beta signatures indicated CMV infection as well as a matching HLA type. Study-level results: Dominating the ex vivo response were TCR beta clonotypes that were CMV-specific and HLA-C-restricted. Summed frequency of shared TCR beta families picked out CMV carriers who also had the relevant HLA.

Looked up from germline, CDR1 is SGDLS and CDR2 is YYNGEE. V gave up 6 bases and J gave up 2 bases; unmatched junction bases: 9. This CDR3 contains 15 residues. The genes are TRBV9 and TRBJ2-5, with 8 bases fitting TRBD2. The sequence derives from a human donor in good health (CMV status not recorded). Some clones in this sample may be carry-over from other donors' samples. Sequenced: PBMCs. The DNA of the CDR3 is TGTGCCAGCAACCCCTCGGGGGGGACGCAAGAGACCCAGTACTTC. Translating it yields CASNPSGGTQETQYF. The variable domain in full, completed from reference TRBV9 and TRBJ2-5, reads DSGVTQTPKHLITATGQRVTLRCSPRSGDLSVYWYQQSLDQGLQFLIQYYNGEERAKGNILERFSAQQFPDLHSELNLSSLELGDSALYFCASNPSGGTQETQYFGPGTRLLVL.